Shown below are 10 T cell receptor beta chains from a single sample sequenced in a study of cytomegalovirus exposure and HLA in healthy donors. PCR employed 60 Vbeta and 13 Jbeta primers. Sequenced by immunoSEQ multiplex PCR; TCRdb stores in-frame clones only, minus some. The table includes fewer than 150,000 clones, around three quarters detected once. The specimen sequenced was PBMCs. These receptors were obtained from a man aged 40-50 years in good health and CMV-seronegative.

The chain joins TRBV18 to TRBJ2-7; 8 bases align to TRBD1. Germline CDR1 reads KGHSH; CDR2 reads LQKENI. The CDR3 extends over 12 amino acids. V lost 4 bases and J lost 5; bases outside the gene matches: 1. DNA of the CDR3: TGTGCCAGCTCACGACAGGGGAACGAGCAGTACTTC. Protein sequence: CASSRQGNEQYF.

Regarding this clone: This same CDR3 is encoded by further DNA sequences in the sample. The chain couples TRBV29-1 to TRBJ1-1; no clear D gene. Germline-derived CDR1 and CDR2 are SQVTM and ANQGSEA. V was shortened by 6 bases and J by 1 base, with 12 bases between the two germline ends. This CDR3 has 13 residues. The CDR3 loop is CSVDRGGNTEAFF. The DNA for the CDR3 is TGCAGCGTCGACCGAGGAGGGAACACTGAAGCTTTCTTT.

V and J are TRBV5-7 and TRBJ1-5; 9 nucleotides agree with TRBD1. TRBV5-7 is an ORF; its function is uncertain. The CDR3 totals 17 residues. Trimming removed 0 bases from V and 9 bases from J; junction bases left unmatched: 13. CDR3 in amino acids: CASSLGTGTGTLGPQHF. The CDR3 region has the DNA TGTGCCAGCAGCTTGGGGACGGGGACAGGGACGTTGGGGCCCCAGCATTTT.

V usage is TRBV6-6 and J usage is TRBJ1-2; D is unclear. Between the trimmed V and J ends, which lost 5 bases and 5 bases, there was a span of 15 bases. This CDR3 comprises 14 residues. Looked up from germline, CDR1 is MNHNY and CDR2 is SVGAGI (reference sequence). This chain's CDR3 is CASSTPGIVYGYTF. The DNA of the CDR3 is TGTGCCAGCAGTACCCCCGGGATCGTATATGGCTACACCTTC.

CDR3 nucleotide sequence: TGTGCCAGCCGAGGGACTTATGGCTACACCTTC. Protein product: CASRGTYGYTF. This chain links TRBV6-5 with TRBJ1-2; possibly TRBD1 for D (5 bases). Germline V gene sequence: CDR1 MNHEY, CDR2 SVGAGI. V lost 8 bases to trimming and J lost 5 bases, with 9 bases between them. The CDR3 is 11 residues long.

This clone showed up just a few times. The V gene is TRBV2, the J gene TRBJ2-7; 10 positions match TRBD1. The CDR3 has 15 amino acids. The germline V gene encodes CDR1 SNHLY and CDR2 FYNNEI. Trimming at V came to 5 bases and at J to 0 bases, leaving 4 bases not matched to a gene. The CDR3 spells CASSRQGANSYEQYF. In DNA, the CDR3 is TGTGCCAGCAGTCGACAGGGGGCTAACTCCTACGAGCAGTACTTC.

The gene calls are TRBV19 and TRBJ2-2; no clear D. The CDR3 is made up of 16 amino acids. V lost 6 bases and J 6 bases, leaving 20 bases between the germline ends. Germline CDR1 reads LNHDA; CDR2 reads SQIVND (reference sequence). As DNA, the CDR3 is TGTGCCAGTAGCGCTACTGACGGGTTGGGTCCCGGGGAGCTGTTTTTT. Translated, it gives CASSATDGLGPGELFF.

This chain joins TRBV19 and TRBJ2-2; a possible D gene is TRBD2 (6 bases). Germline V gene lookup returns CDR1 LNHDA and CDR2 SQIVND (reference sequence). The length of the CDR3 is 15 residues. V gave up 6 bases and J gave up 3 bases, with 14 bases separating them. CDR3 DNA: TGTGCCAGTAGCGCGCGGGGAGCGGACACCGGGGAGCTGTTTTTT. As protein: CASSARGADTGELFF.

This clone was seen a few times. The rearrangement joins TRBV19 to TRBJ1-5; 9 nucleotides line up with TRBD1. CDR1 LNHDA and CDR2 SQIVND come from the germline V gene (reference sequence). Trimming took 8 bases from V and 4 from J; bases not matched to a gene: 3. The CDR3 spans 13 residues. CDR3 DNA: TGTGCCAGTGGGGACAGGGCAAATCAGCCCCAGCATTTT. Its translation is CASGDRANQPQHF.

The rearrangement uses TRBV29-1 and TRBJ2-2; perhaps TRBD2 as D (5 bases). CDR1 is SQVTM, CDR2 ANQGSEA, per germline. CDR3 length: 13 residues. V was cut by 1 base and J by 7 bases, with 10 bases left in between. DNA of the CDR3: TGCAGCGTTGAAGGTGGAGGCGGCGGGGAGCTGTTTTTT. It is translated as CSVEGGGGGELFF.